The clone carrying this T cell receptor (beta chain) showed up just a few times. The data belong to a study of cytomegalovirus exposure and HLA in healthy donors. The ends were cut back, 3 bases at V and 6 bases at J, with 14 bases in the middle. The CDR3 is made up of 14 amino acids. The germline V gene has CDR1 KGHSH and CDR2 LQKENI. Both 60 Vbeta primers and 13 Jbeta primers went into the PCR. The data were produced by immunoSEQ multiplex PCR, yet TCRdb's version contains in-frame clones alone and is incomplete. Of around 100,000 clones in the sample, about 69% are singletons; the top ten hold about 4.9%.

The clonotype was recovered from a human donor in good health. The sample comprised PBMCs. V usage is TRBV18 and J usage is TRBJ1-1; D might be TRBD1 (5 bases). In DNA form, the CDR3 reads TGTGCCAGCTCACCGGGGCAGGGTGGGGCTGAAGCTTTCTTT. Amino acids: CASSPGQGGAEAFF.